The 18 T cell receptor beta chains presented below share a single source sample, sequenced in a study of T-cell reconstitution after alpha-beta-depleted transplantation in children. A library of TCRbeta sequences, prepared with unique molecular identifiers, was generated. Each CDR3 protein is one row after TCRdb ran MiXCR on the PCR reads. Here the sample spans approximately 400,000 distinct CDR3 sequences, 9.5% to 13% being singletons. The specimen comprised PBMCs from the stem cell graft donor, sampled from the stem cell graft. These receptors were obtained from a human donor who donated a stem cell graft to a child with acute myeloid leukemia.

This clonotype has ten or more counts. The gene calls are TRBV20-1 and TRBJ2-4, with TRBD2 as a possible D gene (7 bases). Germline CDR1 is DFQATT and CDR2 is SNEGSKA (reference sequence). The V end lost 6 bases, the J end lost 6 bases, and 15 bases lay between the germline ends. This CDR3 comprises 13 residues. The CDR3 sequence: CSALGGGGNIQYF. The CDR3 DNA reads TGCAGTGCCCTCGGGGGCGGGGGAAACATTCAGTACTTC.

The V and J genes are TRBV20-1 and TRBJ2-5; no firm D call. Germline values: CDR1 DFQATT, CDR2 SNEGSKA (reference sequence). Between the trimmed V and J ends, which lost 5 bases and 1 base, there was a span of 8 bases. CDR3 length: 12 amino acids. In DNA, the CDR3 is TGCAGTGCTCCGACTGCCCAAGAGACCCAGTACTTC. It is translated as CSAPTAQETQYF.

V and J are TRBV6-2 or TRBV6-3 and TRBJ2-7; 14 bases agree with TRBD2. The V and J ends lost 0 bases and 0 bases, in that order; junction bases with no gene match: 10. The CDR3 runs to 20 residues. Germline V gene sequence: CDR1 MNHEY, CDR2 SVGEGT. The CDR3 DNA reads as TGTGCCAGCAGTTACTCGACCCGGACTAGCGGGAGGTCCAGCTCCTACGAGCAGTACTTC. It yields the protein CASSYSTRTSGRSSSYEQYF.

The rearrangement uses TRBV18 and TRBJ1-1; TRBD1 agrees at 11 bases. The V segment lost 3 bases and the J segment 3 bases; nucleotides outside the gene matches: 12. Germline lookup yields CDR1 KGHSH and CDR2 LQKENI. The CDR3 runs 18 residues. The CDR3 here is CASSPGWGTGGQHTEAFF. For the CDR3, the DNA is TGTGCCAGCTCACCCGGATGGGGGACAGGGGGGCAGCACACTGAAGCTTTCTTT.

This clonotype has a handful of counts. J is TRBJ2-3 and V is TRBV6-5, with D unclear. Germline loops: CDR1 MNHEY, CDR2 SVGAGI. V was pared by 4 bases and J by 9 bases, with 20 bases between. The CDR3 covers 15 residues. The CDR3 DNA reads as TGTGCCAGCAGTTCCGCCAGGAGCCCTCAGTGGACGCAGTATTTT. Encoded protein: CASSSARSPQWTQYF.

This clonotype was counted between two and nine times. The CDR3 here is CASSQDWIDSSGANVLTF. The CDR3 DNA reads as TGTGCCAGCAGCCAAGATTGGATAGATAGCTCTGGGGCCAACGTCCTGACTTTC. The chain joins TRBV4-2 to TRBJ2-6; D ambiguous. The germline CDR1 and CDR2 sequences are LGHNA and YNFKEQ. V shed 0 bases and J shed 0 bases, with 12 bases lying between them. The length of the CDR3 is 18 residues.

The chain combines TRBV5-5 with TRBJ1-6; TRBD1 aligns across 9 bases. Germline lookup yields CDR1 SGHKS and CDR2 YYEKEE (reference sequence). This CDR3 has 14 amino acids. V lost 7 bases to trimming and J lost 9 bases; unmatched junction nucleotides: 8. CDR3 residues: CASGTGTAGSPLHF. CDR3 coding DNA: TGTGCCAGCGGGACAGGGACCGCTGGTTCACCCCTCCACTTT.

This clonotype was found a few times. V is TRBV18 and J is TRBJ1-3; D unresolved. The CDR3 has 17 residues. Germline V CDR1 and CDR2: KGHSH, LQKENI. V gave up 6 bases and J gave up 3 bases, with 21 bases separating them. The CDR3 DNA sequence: TGTGCCAGCTCCCACTACGGCCTCACCGCAGGTGGAAACACCATATATTTT. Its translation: CASSHYGLTAGGNTIYF. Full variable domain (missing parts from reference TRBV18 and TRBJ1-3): NAGVMQNPRHLVRRRGQEARLRCSPMKGHSHVYWYRQLPEEGLKFMVYLQKENIIDESGMPKERFSAEFPKEGPSILRIQQVVRGDSAAYFCASSHYGLTAGGNTIYFGEGSWLTVV.

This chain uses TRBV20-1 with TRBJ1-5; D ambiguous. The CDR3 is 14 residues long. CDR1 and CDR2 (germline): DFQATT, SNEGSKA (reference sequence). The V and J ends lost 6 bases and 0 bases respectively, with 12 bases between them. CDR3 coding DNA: TGCAGTGCCGTCAACAGTTATAGCAATCAGCCCCAGCATTTT. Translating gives CSAVNSYSNQPQHF.

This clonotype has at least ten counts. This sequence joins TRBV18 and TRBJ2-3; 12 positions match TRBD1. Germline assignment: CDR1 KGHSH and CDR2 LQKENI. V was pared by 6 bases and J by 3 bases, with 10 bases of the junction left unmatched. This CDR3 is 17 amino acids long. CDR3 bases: TGTGCCAGCTCCCACGGGACAGGGGGCTTTGGAACAGATACGCAGTATTTT. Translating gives CASSHGTGGFGTDTQYF.

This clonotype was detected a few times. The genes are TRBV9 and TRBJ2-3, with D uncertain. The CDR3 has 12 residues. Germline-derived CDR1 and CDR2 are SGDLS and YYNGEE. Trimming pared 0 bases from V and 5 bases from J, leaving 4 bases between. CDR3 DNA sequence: TGTGCCAGCAGCGTAGCTCTAGATACGCAGTATTTT. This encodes CASSVALDTQYF.

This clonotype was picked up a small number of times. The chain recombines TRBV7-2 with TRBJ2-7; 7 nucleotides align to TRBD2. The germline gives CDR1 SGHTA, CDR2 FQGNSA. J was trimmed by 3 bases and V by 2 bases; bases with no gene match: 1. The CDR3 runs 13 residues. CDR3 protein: CASSLWGGYEQYV. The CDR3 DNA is TGTGCCAGCAGCTTATGGGGGGGCTACGAGCAGTACGTC.

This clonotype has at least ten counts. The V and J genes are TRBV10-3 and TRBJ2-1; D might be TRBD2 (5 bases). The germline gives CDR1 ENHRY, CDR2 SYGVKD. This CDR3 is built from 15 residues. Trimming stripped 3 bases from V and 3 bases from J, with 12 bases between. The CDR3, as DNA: TGTGCCATCAGTGACGAGGGAAGAGGCTACAATGAGCAGTTCTTC. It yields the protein CAISDEGRGYNEQFF.

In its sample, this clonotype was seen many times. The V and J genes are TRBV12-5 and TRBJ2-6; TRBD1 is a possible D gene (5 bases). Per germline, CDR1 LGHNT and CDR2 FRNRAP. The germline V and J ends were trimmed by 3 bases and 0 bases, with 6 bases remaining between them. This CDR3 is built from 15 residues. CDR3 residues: CASGLQVSGANVLTF. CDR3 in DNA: TGTGCTAGTGGTTTACAGGTCTCTGGGGCCAACGTCCTGACTTTC. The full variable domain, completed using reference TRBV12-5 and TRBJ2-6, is DARVTQTPRHKVTEMGQEVTMRCQPILGHNTVFWYRQTMMQGLELLAYFRNRAPLDDSGMPKDRFSAEMPDATLATLKIQPSEPRDSAVYFCASGLQVSGANVLTFGAGSRLTVL.

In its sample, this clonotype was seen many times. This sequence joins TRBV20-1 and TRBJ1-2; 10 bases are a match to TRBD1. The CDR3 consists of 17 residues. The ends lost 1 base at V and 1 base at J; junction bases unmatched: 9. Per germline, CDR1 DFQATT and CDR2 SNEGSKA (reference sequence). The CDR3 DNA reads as TGCAGTGCTAGAGGGATCGACAGGGGGCCGGATAACTATGGCTACACCTTC. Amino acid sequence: CSARGIDRGPDNYGYTF.

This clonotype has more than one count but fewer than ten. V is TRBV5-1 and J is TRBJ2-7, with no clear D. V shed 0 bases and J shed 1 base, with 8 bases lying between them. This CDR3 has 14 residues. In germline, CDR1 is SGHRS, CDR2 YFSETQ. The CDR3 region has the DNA TGCGCCAGCAGCTTGGCAAGTAATTCCTACGAGCAGTACGTC. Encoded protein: CASSLASNSYEQYV.

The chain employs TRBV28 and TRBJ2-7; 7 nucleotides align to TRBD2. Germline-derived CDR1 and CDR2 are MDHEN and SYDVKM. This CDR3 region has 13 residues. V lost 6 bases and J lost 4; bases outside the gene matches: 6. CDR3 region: CASSIGGSYEQYF. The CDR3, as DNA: TGTGCCAGCAGCATCGGGGGGTCTTACGAGCAGTACTTC.

As DNA, the CDR3 is TGTGCCATCACCCCCAATGGGGGGGGATATGGCTACACCTTC. Translating gives CAITPNGGGYGYTF. The V and J genes are TRBV10-3 and TRBJ1-2; tentative D call: TRBD1 (5 bases). Trimming pared 7 bases from V and 5 bases from J, leaving 17 bases between. The CDR3 runs 14 residues. Germline V gene sequence: CDR1 ENHRY, CDR2 SYGVKD.